Listed here is a single T cell receptor (beta chain). Its antigen is unidentified. The junction departs from germline at one end; a sequencing error may be responsible. CDR1 and CDR2 (germline): SSHAT, FNYEAQ (reference sequence). The CDR3 totals 14 residues. These data belong to a study of cytomegalovirus exposure and HLA in healthy donors. General study points: A further, later analysis showed that HLA-associated TCR beta chains (compared with equally common others) were more clonally expanded.

It was with 60 Vbeta and 13 Jbeta primers that the PCR ran. This table comes from immunoSEQ multiplex PCR, and its TCRdb copy is limited to in-frame clones, with some not included. The sample consists of about 170,000 clones, over 70% of them appearing once. Specimen: PBMCs. This chain uses TRBV7-7 with TRBJ2-5; 9 bases match TRBD1. The source is a woman aged 50 to 60 in good health and CMV-seropositive. DNA for the CDR3: TGTGCTAGCAGCTCGACAGGGGGACGAGAGACCCAGTACTTC. This translates into CASSSTGGRETQYF.